The 30 T cell receptor beta chains in this list originate from one sample, sequenced in a study of beta chain features in type 1 diabetes. What was sequenced were expressed TCRB transcripts, since all of the isolated RNA had been reverse transcribed. Sequencing was performed with immunoSEQ multiplex PCR; in TCRdb, only in-frame clones are kept and a portion is missing. Of 300,000 to 450,000 clones listed, about 12% are singletons. Study results and caveats: Patients with Type 1 diabetes showed moderately but significantly shorter TCRB CDR3s in all four CD4+ subsets.

These receptors' targets are unknown. Sequencing was done on a sample of naive CD4+ T cells from blood. The receptors were gathered from a woman younger than 30 with type 1 diabetes.

The chain employs TRBV28 and TRBJ2-1, with 10 bases aligning to TRBD2. J was trimmed by 5 bases and V by 6 bases; bases with no gene match: 13. The length of the CDR3 is 17 residues. The germline gives CDR1 MDHEN, CDR2 SYDVKM. CDR3 bases: TGTGCCAGCAGCCTGCCTCTAGCGGGAGTAGGTCACAATGAGCAGTTCTTC. Translation gives CASSLPLAGVGHNEQFF.

This clone was found a few times. This chain links TRBV29-1 with TRBJ2-2; the match to TRBD2 covers 8 bases. The CDR3 spans 14 residues. Germline V lookup: CDR1 SQVTM, CDR2 ANQGSEA. Trimming removed 7 bases from V and 1 base from J; junction bases left unmatched: 5. This CDR3 is CSARTSGNTGELFF. CDR3 nucleotide sequence: TGCAGCGCGCGAACTAGCGGGAACACCGGGGAGCTGTTTTTT.

This clone has just a few counts. The same CDR3 also results from other DNA sequences found in this sample. The chain uses TRBV30 and TRBJ1-2; TRBD1 might be the D (5 bases). Per germline, CDR1 GTSNPN and CDR2 SVGIG (reference sequence). The CDR3 consists of 12 residues. V was clipped by 0 bases and J by 4 bases, with 6 bases between them. Written as DNA, the CDR3 is TGTGCCTGGAGTGTGCAGGGCTATGGCTACACCTTC. The encoded protein is CAWSVQGYGYTF. Full variable domain (rest looked up from reference TRBV30 and TRBJ1-2): SQTIHQWPATLVQPVGSPLSLECTVEGTSNPNLYWYRQAAGRGLQLLFYSVGIGQISSEVPQNLSASRPQDRQFILSSKKLLLSDSGFYLCAWSVQGYGYTFGSGTRLTVV.

The chain couples TRBV28 to TRBJ2-7; 11 nucleotides agree with TRBD1. Trimming took 3 bases from V and 4 from J; bases not matched to a gene: 5. Germline loops: CDR1 MDHEN, CDR2 SYDVKM. The CDR3 totals 15 residues. CDR3 DNA sequence: TGTGCCAGCAGTTTTCCAGGACAGGGGGCTTACGAGCAGTACTTC. It specifies CASSFPGQGAYEQYF.

This clone was seen only a few times. The chain carries TRBV12-5 and TRBJ2-3, with a tentative D call TRBD2 (7 bases). The V gene lost 6 bases and the J gene lost 4 bases, with 11 bases spanning the gap. The CDR3 sequence is 13 residues long. Looked up from germline, CDR1 is LGHNT and CDR2 is FRNRAP. Here the CDR3 reads CASGSGGADTQYF. The CDR3, as DNA: TGTGCTAGTGGCTCGGGGGGCGCAGATACGCAGTATTTT.

In this sample, this clone turned up a few times. Within the sample, other DNA sequences also encode this same CDR3. The chain is built from TRBV7-9 and TRBJ1-2, with D unresolved. Germline assignment: CDR1 SEHNR and CDR2 FQNEAQ (reference sequence). V was cut by 4 bases and J by 4 bases, with 4 bases left in between. This CDR3 has 11 residues. CDR3 residues: CASSYSYGYTF. CDR3 sequence (DNA): TGTGCCAGCAGCTACTCCTATGGCTACACCTTC.

The CDR3 region has the DNA TGTGCTAGTGCCCCCCGCGGCAGTCGGGGGTATACCTTC. Translating gives CASAPRGSRGYTF. V usage is TRBV12-5 and J usage is TRBJ1-2; perhaps TRBD1 as D (5 bases). The CDR3 covers 13 residues. The V gene's germline CDR1 is LGHNT and CDR2 FRNRAP. Deletions cut 7 bases from V and 14 bases from J, with 23 bases between.

V gene TRBV30 combines with J gene TRBJ2-7; D gene uncertain. Germline V gives CDR1 GTSNPN, CDR2 SVGIG (reference sequence). The CDR3 sequence is 12 residues long. V was shortened by 6 bases and J by 0 bases, with 9 bases between the two germline ends. In DNA form, the CDR3 reads TGTGCCTGCCAGCGTTCCTCCTACGAGCAGTACTTC. Encoded protein: CACQRSSYEQYF.

This chain connects TRBV11-2 to TRBJ2-7, with no clear D. Germline CDR1 reads SGHAT; CDR2 reads FQNNGV. V was cut by 4 bases and J by 3 bases, with 13 bases left in between. The CDR3 is 14 residues long. The CDR3 DNA reads as TGTGCCAGCAGCTCACTAAAGAAGATCTACGAGCAGTACTTC. Residues: CASSSLKKIYEQYF.

The sample holds a few counts of this clone. The rearrangement joins TRBV4-3 to TRBJ2-1, with 8 bases fitting TRBD2. CDR1 is LGHNA and CDR2 is YSLEER in the germline V gene. The CDR3 covers 15 residues. Trimming cost V 1 base and J 2 bases; bases outside gene matches: 1. The DNA of the CDR3 is TGCGCCAGCAGCCAAGGGGGACTAGCCTACAATGAGCAGTTCTTC. This sequence encodes CASSQGGLAYNEQFF.

This clone came up a few times. The CDR3 bases are TGCGCCAGCAGCCGGTCCGGGACAGGGGGCTACGAGCAGTACTTC. It encodes CASSRSGTGGYEQYF. The V call is TRBV4-3, the J call TRBJ2-7; 11 bases fit TRBD1. From germline, CDR1 is LGHNA and CDR2 YSLEER. The CDR3 totals 15 residues. The junction had 5 bases not matched to a gene; V was cut back by 4 bases and J by 3 bases.

The chain joins TRBV5-6 to TRBJ2-7; a possible D gene is TRBD2 (6 bases). The ends were cut back, 1 base at V and 2 bases at J, with 13 bases in the middle. This CDR3 contains 15 residues. Germline values: CDR1 SGHDT, CDR2 YYEEEE. CDR3 in amino acids: CASSLRAGGAYEQYF. CDR3 in DNA: TGTGCCAGCAGCTTGCGGGCCGGAGGGGCCTACGAGCAGTACTTC. Together with reference TRBV5-6 and TRBJ2-7, the CDR3 gives the full variable domain: DAGVTQSPTHLIKTRGQQVTLRCSPKSGHDTVSWYQQALGQGPQFIFQYYEEEERQRGNFPDRFSGHQFPNYSSELNVNALLLGDSALYLCASSLRAGGAYEQYFGPGTRLTVT.

The rearrangement uses TRBV25-1 and TRBJ1-1, with D maybe TRBD1 (5 bases). This CDR3 is 17 amino acids long. The germline V gene has CDR1 MGHDK and CDR2 SYGVNS. The V end was cut by 10 bases, the J end by 0 bases, with 24 bases between. CDR3 DNA sequence: TGTGCCACGGGGGTTCTGTGGGGCCCTCAAATGAACACTGAAGCTTTCTTT. It is translated as CATGVLWGPQMNTEAFF.

There are a few counts of this clone. The chain has TRBV4-3 and TRBJ2-3, with 9 bases that match TRBD2. The CDR3 spans 18 residues. J was trimmed by 1 base and V by 4 bases; bases with no gene match: 12. Germline lookup yields CDR1 LGHNA and CDR2 YSLEER. CDR3: CASSPGSGLASRTDTQYF. As DNA, the CDR3 is TGCGCCAGCAGCCCCGGATCGGGACTAGCTTCCCGCACAGATACGCAGTATTTT.

As for this clone: Other DNA sequences in the sample encode the same CDR3. The rearrangement uses TRBV2 and TRBJ2-5; possible D gene TRBD1, 6 bases. From germline, CDR1 is SNHLY and CDR2 FYNNEI. V lost 3 bases to trimming and J lost 2 bases, with 7 bases between them. There are 13 residues in the CDR3. CDR3 in amino acids: CASSEDRQETQYF. The CDR3 DNA reads TGTGCCAGCAGTGAGGACAGACAAGAGACCCAGTACTTC.

V gene TRBV5-1 combines with J gene TRBJ1-2, with TRBD1 identical over 7 bases. The CDR3 is 13 residues long. Losses at the gene ends were 4 bases for V and 6 bases for J; bases not matched to a gene: 6. CDR1 and CDR2 from the germline V gene are SGHRS and YFSETQ. Here the CDR3 reads CASSPTGLNGYTF. DNA for the CDR3: TGCGCCAGCAGCCCGACAGGGTTGAATGGCTACACCTTC.

This clone was observed a few times. The chain combines TRBV5-1 with TRBJ2-7; D unclear. The CDR3 loop spans 12 amino acids. V was trimmed by 3 bases and J by 4 bases, leaving 8 bases between them. The germline gives CDR1 SGHRS, CDR2 YFSETQ. The CDR3 reads CASSSDTYEQYF. CDR3 nucleotide sequence: TGCGCCAGCAGCTCCGACACGTACGAGCAGTACTTC.

A few counts support this clone. V is TRBV7-9 and J is TRBJ2-5, with D unresolved. The CDR3 runs 14 residues. Germline V gene sequence: CDR1 SEHNR, CDR2 FQNEAQ (reference sequence). With 3 bases removed from V and 9 bases from J, the gap between germline ends came to 17 bases. The CDR3 DNA follows: TGTGCCAGCAGCTTCACTCGTACCGAGCCGGCCCAGTACTTC. This sequence encodes CASSFTRTEPAQYF.

The gene calls are TRBV18 and TRBJ1-4; D not certain. The CDR3 spans 12 residues. V was trimmed by 5 bases and J by 7 bases, leaving 8 bases between them. CDR1 KGHSH and CDR2 LQKENI come from the germline V gene. The CDR3 coding sequence is TGTGCCAGCTCAACTCGCGGTGAAAAACTGTTTTTT. Translation: CASSTRGEKLFF. Combining the CDR3 with reference TRBV18 and TRBJ1-4 gives the whole variable domain NAGVMQNPRHLVRRRGQEARLRCSPMKGHSHVYWYRQLPEEGLKFMVYLQKENIIDESGMPKERFSAEFPKEGPSILRIQQVVRGDSAAYFCASSTRGEKLFFGSGTQLSVL.

The table lists this clone with a few counts. The chain couples TRBV4-1 to TRBJ1-4; no firm D call. The CDR3 extends over 13 amino acids. CDR1 and CDR2 from the germline V gene are MGHRA and YSYEKL. Trimming took 0 bases from V and 10 from J, leaving 9 bases between them. The CDR3 DNA is TGCGCCAGCAGCCAAGAACTGAACGGAAAACTGTTTTTT. Its translation is CASSQELNGKLFF.

V gene TRBV27 combines with J gene TRBJ1-5; 7 bases line up with TRBD1. Germline CDR1 is MNHEY and CDR2 is SMNVEV (reference sequence). V lost 2 bases, J lost 7 bases, and 11 bases stayed unmatched. The CDR3 length is 16 residues. CDR3 sequence (DNA): TGTGCCAGCAGTTTACGCAGAACAGGGGTGGGCCAGCCCCAGCATTTT. It translates to CASSLRRTGVGQPQHF.

This clone occurred a few times. This chain links TRBV12-5 with TRBJ1-2, with D unclear. CDR1 and CDR2 from the germline V gene are LGHNT and FRNRAP. V was clipped by 5 bases and J by 6 bases, with 10 bases between them. There are 12 residues in the CDR3. CDR3 nucleotides: TGTGCTAGTGGTCAACATCTCCATGGCTACACCTTC. This encodes CASGQHLHGYTF.

This clone has only a few counts. The J gene is TRBJ2-2, the V gene TRBV5-1; TRBD1 might be the D (6 bases). This CDR3 has 15 residues. In germline, CDR1 is SGHRS, CDR2 YFSETQ. V dropped 4 bases and J dropped 0 bases, with 10 bases sitting between them. CDR3 sequence reads: CASSLRTANTGELFF. CDR3 DNA: TGCGCCAGCAGCCTCCGGACAGCGAACACCGGGGAGCTGTTTTTT.

The V gene is TRBV5-1, the J gene TRBJ2-5; 7 bases agree with TRBD1. This CDR3 is built from 14 residues. The germline gives CDR1 SGHRS, CDR2 YFSETQ. V shed 4 bases, J shed 5 bases, and the junction held 8 bases outside the gene matches. CDR3 DNA sequence: TGCGCCAGCAGCGTGGACAGGCCGAACGAGACCCAGTACTTC. It encodes CASSVDRPNETQYF. Variable domain in full (rest from reference TRBV5-1 and TRBJ2-5): KAGVTQTPRYLIKTRGQQVTLSCSPISGHRSVSWYQQTPGQGLQFLFEYFSETQRNKGNFPGRFSGRQFSNSRSEMNVSTLELGDSALYLCASSVDRPNETQYFGPGTRLLVL.

The V and J genes are TRBV5-1 and TRBJ2-7; D perhaps matches TRBD1 (5 bases). V was clipped by 2 bases and J by 6 bases, with 15 bases between them. The CDR3 is 14 residues long. The germline gives CDR1 SGHRS, CDR2 YFSETQ. The CDR3 bases are TGCGCCAGCAGCTTACAGGACGGGTACGTCGAGCAGTACTTC. Protein product: CASSLQDGYVEQYF.

The chain links TRBV25-1 to TRBJ2-1; TRBD2 is a possible D gene (5 bases). The CDR3 consists of 18 residues. V lost 6 bases and J 4 bases, leaving 25 bases between the germline ends. Germline CDR1 is MGHDK and CDR2 is SYGVNS. CDR3 in amino acids: CASRAPGSLLQRYNEQFF. In nucleotides, the CDR3 is TGTGCCAGCAGAGCCCCGGGTTCCCTCCTTCAGCGGTACAATGAGCAGTTCTTC.

The J gene is TRBJ2-4, the V gene TRBV7-2, with D possibly TRBD1 on 6 matching bases. The CDR3 is 15 amino acids. CDR1 is SGHTA and CDR2 is FQGNSA in the germline V gene. Trimming stripped 1 base from V and 0 bases from J, with 7 bases between. CDR3 DNA: TGTGCCAGCAGCTTAGTGGGGGCAGCCAAAAACATTCAGTACTTC. Translated, it gives CASSLVGAAKNIQYF.

The V gene is TRBV29-1, the J gene TRBJ1-1; D possibly corresponds to TRBD1 (6 bases). Germline CDR1 is SQVTM and CDR2 is ANQGSEA. There are 13 residues in the CDR3. V dropped 4 bases and J dropped 4 bases, with 13 bases sitting between them. CDR3 nucleotides: TGCAGCGTTGGCCAGGGGAGTCCCACTGAAGCTTTCTTT. Residues: CSVGQGSPTEAFF.

The rearrangement joins TRBV7-2 to TRBJ2-1; 8 bases line up with TRBD2. CDR3 length equals 12 residues. Germline lookup yields CDR1 SGHTA and CDR2 FQGNSA. V was clipped by 3 bases and J by 14 bases; unmatched bases: 6. CDR3 loop: CASSFSGTSEFF. The CDR3 DNA reads as TGTGCCAGCAGCTTCTCCGGGACTAGTGAGTTCTTC.

The CDR3 coding sequence is TGCGCCAGCAGCCAGCCGGCGGAAGTCGGGGCTGAAGCTTTCTTT. The encoded protein is CASSQPAEVGAEAFF. The V call is TRBV4-1, the J call TRBJ1-1, with D unclear. The CDR3 spans 15 residues. The V gene lost 3 bases and the J gene lost 6 bases, with 17 bases spanning the gap. In germline, CDR1 is MGHRA, CDR2 YSYEKL.